The present T cell receptor beta chain was sequenced within a study of cytomegalovirus exposure and HLA in healthy donors. The donors were part of the approximately 130-subject validation cohort, which stood apart from the roughly 670-subject first cohort. Assay used: immunoSEQ multiplex PCR; TCRdb lists only in-frame clones, some missing. The table records about 260,000 clones, 90% of them present only once. As regards this clone: The antigen remains undetermined.

Looked up from germline, CDR1 is SGHTA and CDR2 is FQGNSA. Between the trimmed V and J ends, which lost 6 bases and 9 bases, there was a span of 9 bases. CDR3 size: 11 residues. Study-wide results and caveats: Subsequent analysis found a tendency for first-cohort TCR clusters to co-occur within the 90 to 150 validation repertoires. Cytomegalovirus-associated status was assigned to some 180 TCR beta chains.

The clonotype originates from a woman under 40 in good health and CMV-seronegative. Specimen: PBMCs. The rearrangement joins TRBV7-2 to TRBJ2-1; D uncertain. The CDR3 spells CASSPASEQFF. DNA of the CDR3: TGTGCCAGCAGTCCCGCGAGTGAGCAGTTCTTC.